A single T cell receptor (beta chain) is shown here with its context. Its antigen target is currently unknown. No conserved phenylalanine or tryptophan is present at the end of the CDR3, so a read error is the likely explanation. In the germline V gene, CDR1 corresponds to SGHTA and CDR2 to FQGTGA. Unmatched junction bases come to 2, with V trimmed by 1 base and J by 2 bases. Termini included, the CDR3 measures 15 amino acids. Left in the record is the CDR3 DNA by itself, 45 bases read in frame from the first base. The 39 donors, aged about 6 to 95 years, were systemically healthy Caucasian individuals from Russia. Each donor gave ten milliliters of peripheral blood, collected into EDTA-treated Vacutainer tubes. Ficoll-Paque density-gradient centrifugation was used to isolate PBMCs, with at least 6.5 million per sample. Trizol reagent was used to extract total RNA from PBMCs, with at least 5.5 micrograms per sample. For every donor, flow cytometry on a PBMC aliquot measured the percentage of naive CD45RAhigh/CD27high T cells.

Library prep was done by 5' RACE. The second PCR ran for roughly 7 to 12 cycles and used a J-beta primer mix along with a sample-barcoded 5' primer. A unique molecular identifier was introduced onto each TCR beta cDNA molecule by a template-switch 5' adaptor carrying 12 random nucleotides. At least 2.5 million CDR3-containing paired-end reads were obtained from each sample. First-strand cDNA was synthesized from all RNA with the Mint cDNA synthesis kit, primed by a TRBC-specific oligonucleotide. Following uracil-DNA glycosylase treatment, a first 18-cycle PCR with universal primers M1SS and BC2_uni_R was performed on all cDNA. As for how the authors treated the data: For normalization, 1 million high-quality reads, each with a distinct molecular identifier, were randomly selected from each sample. Reads sharing molecular identifiers were discarded rather than binned into consensus sequences. CDR3 identification, clonotype clustering and error correction used MiTCR with a Q25 quality threshold and the strictest error-elimination algorithm. A nonparametric unseen species model with Euler transformation was used to estimate lower-bound total TCR beta diversity. TCRdb reprocessed the public reads (quality trimming at Q25 with fastp, clone calling with MiXCR) and kept in-frame beta chains. Merged by CDR3 protein, the rows form single entries marked with the most common genes and DNA. TCRdb's processing, not the authors', yielded these V and J calls. This sample has roughly 1.9 million distinct CDR3 sequences in its table, and more than 35% of those were observed once. The ten largest make up under 30% of the sample.

The source of the sample is a study of blood T cells in healthy people across ages (dated by TCRdb to the mid-2010s). With regard to the full study: In model experiments, template switching captured about one uniquely barcoded TCR beta cDNA molecule for every two T cells. To track age-related changes in TCR beta repertoire diversity, the study relied on deep sequencing normalized with unique cDNA molecular identifiers. Donors were grouped into four age groups: young (average roughly 15 years), middle-aged (less than 40), aged (about 60) and long-lived (just over 80). Donors of different ages were randomly distributed across sequencing lanes to avoid experimental bias. For two donors (one aged 18 to 30 and one aged 80 or older), the study analyzed two additional independent replicas of 1 million unique cDNA reads from the same blood draw. What the work shows at the level of the full study, not this receptor alone: Observed TCR beta diversity per million T cells fell roughly linearly with age, and a significant reduction was already apparent by age approximately 41. The long-lived group showed more naive CD4+ T cells, fewer expanded clones and increased TCR diversity than the aged group, suggesting age selection. The CMV infection status of donors was not known, potentially confounding age-related changes in expanded clonotypes. Bulk unsorted PBMC profiling prevented conclusive comparison of naive and antigen-experienced compartments. Estimates of total diversity based on one million sequenced T cells were considered lower bounds and underestimates. The percentage of naive T cells measured by flow cytometry correlated strongly with observed TCR beta diversity.

The sequence was collected from a human donor in good health. Material for sequencing was blood. In this chain, TRBV7-3 is recombined with TRBJ2-3; TRBD2 aligns with 8 central bases. The nucleotide sequence reads as follows: TGTGCCAGCAGCTTAATGCGGGGGGACACAGATACGCAGTATTGT. Translated, it gives CASSLMRGDTDTQYC.